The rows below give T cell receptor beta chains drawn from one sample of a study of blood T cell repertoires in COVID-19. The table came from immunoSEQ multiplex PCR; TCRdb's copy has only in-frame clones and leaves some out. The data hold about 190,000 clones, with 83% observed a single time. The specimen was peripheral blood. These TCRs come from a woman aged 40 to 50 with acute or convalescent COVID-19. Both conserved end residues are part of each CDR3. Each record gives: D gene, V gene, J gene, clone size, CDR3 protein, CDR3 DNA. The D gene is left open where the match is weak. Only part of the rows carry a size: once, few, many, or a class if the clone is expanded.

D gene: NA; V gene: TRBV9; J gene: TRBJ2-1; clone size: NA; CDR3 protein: CASRPGPGRGTYNEQFF; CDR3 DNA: TGTGCCAGCAGACCCGGCCCAGGGCGGGGAACCTACAATGAGCAGTTCTTC
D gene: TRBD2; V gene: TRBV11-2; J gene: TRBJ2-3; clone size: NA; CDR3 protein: CASSLPRGGPDTQYF; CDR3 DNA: TGTGCCAGCAGCTTACCTCGGGGGGGCCCTGATACGCAGTATTTT
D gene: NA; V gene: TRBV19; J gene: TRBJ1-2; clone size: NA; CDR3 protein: CASSIGPSSNYGYTF; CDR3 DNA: TGTGCCAGTAGTATAGGCCCCAGTTCGAACTATGGCTACACCTTC
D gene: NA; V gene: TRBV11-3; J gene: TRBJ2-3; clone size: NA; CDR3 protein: CASSSGTNTDTQYF; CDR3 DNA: TGTGCCAGCAGCTCCGGGACAAATACAGATACGCAGTATTTT
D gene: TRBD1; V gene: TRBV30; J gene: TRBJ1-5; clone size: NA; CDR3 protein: CAWSTRTGLYSNQPQHF; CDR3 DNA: TGTGCCTGGAGTACTCGGACAGGGCTCTATAGCAATCAGCCCCAGCATTTT
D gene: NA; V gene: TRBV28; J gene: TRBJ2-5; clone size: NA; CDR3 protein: CASTLAGEYETQYF; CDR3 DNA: TGTGCCAGCACTCTGGCAGGGGAGTACGAGACCCAGTACTTC
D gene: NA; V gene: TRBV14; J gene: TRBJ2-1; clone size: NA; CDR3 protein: CASSQEKLRGNNEQFF; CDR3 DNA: TGTGCCAGCAGCCAAGAAAAGCTTCGGGGGAACAATGAGCAGTTCTTC
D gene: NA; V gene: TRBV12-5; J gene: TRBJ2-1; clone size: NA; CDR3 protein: CASGLYPQGRNEQFF; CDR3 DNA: TGTGCTAGTGGTTTGTACCCCCAGGGCCGTAATGAGCAGTTCTTC
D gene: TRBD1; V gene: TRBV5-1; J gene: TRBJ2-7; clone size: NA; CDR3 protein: CASSQNRDRGGQYF; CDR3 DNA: TGCGCCAGCAGCCAAAACCGGGACAGGGGTGGGCAGTACTTC
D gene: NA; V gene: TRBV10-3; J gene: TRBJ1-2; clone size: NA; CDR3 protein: CAISAIRDYGYTF; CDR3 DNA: TGTGCCATCAGTGCGATCCGGGACTATGGCTACACCTTC
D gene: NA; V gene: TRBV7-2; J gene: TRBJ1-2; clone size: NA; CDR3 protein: CASSSDRQLYGYTF; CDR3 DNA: TGTGCCAGCAGCTCCGACAGACAACTCTATGGCTACACCTTC
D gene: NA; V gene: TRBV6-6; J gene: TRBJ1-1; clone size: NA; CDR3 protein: CASSYSGEVEAFF; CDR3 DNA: TGTGCCAGCAGTTACTCAGGGGAGGTAGAAGCTTTCTTT
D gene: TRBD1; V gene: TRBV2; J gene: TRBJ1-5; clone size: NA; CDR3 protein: CASSAWDRNQPQHF; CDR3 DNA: TGTGCCAGCAGCGCCTGGGACAGAAATCAGCCCCAGCATTTT
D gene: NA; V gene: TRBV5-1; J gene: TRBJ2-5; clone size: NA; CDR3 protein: CASSLFRGTQETQYF; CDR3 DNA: TGCGCCAGCAGCTTGTTCAGGGGAACTCAGGAGACCCAGTACTTC
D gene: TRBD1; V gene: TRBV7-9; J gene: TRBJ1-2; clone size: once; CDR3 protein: CASSPTGVVGYTF; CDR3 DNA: TGTGCCAGCAGCCCAACAGGGGTGGTTGGCTACACCTTC
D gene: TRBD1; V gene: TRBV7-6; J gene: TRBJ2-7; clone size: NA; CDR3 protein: CASSLSRSTGATYEQYF; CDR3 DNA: TGTGCCAGCAGCTTATCCCGGTCGACAGGGGCAACCTACGAGCAGTACTTC
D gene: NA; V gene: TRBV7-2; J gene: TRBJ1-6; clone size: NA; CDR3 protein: CASSLTVSSYNSPLHF; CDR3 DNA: TGTGCCAGCAGCCTCACAGTGAGCTCCTATAATTCACCCCTCCACTTT
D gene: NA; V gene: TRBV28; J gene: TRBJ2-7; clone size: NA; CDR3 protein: CASVSQGILYEQYF; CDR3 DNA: TGTGCCAGCGTCTCTCAGGGCATTCTGTACGAGCAGTACTTC
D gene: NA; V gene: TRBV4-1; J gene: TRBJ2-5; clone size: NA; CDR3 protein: CASSHQMARGGETQYF; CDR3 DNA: TGCGCCAGCAGCCACCAAATGGCCCGGGGTGGAGAGACCCAGTACTTC
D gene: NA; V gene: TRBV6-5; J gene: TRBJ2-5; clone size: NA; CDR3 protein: CASSYNRVSETQYF; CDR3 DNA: TGTGCCAGCAGTTACAACAGGGTGTCAGAGACCCAGTACTTC
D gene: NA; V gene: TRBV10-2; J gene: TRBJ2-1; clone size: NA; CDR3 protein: CASSLLGAGSYNEQFF; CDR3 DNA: TGCGCCAGCTCTCTCCTCGGGGCGGGGTCCTACAATGAGCAGTTCTTC
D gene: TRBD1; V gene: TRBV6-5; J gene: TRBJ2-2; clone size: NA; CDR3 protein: CASSLGQITGELFF; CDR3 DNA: TGTGCCAGCAGTTTGGGACAGATCACCGGGGAGCTGTTTTTT